This T cell receptor (beta chain) was recorded in a study of cytomegalovirus exposure and HLA in healthy donors. Study in general: Early released data comprised about 85 million unique TCRs from HLA-typed donors.

General study findings and limits: Cytomegalovirus association was assigned to 170 or so TCR beta chains. Usually a TCR sequence was rare, but some public TCRs were found in many donors. Later analysis showed TCR association rates varying by HLA locus, highest for DRB1 and lowest for HLA-C.

Germline V gene data show CDR1 as SGHTA and CDR2 as FQGNSA. V dropped 6 bases and J dropped 1 base, with 12 bases sitting between them. The CDR3 spans 14 residues. A word on this clone: Its antigen is as yet unknown.

PCR amplification relied on 60 Vbeta primers (plus 13 Jbeta primers). Generated by immunoSEQ multiplex PCR, the TCRdb table keeps only in-frame clones and is missing some. The table lists about 120,000 clones, around 60% of them singletons. Sequencing was carried out using PBMCs. The receptor was derived from a woman aged 40 to 50 in good health and CMV-seropositive. The chain links TRBV7-2 to TRBJ1-2; the D gene is possibly TRBD1 (5 bases). CDR3: CASSPGTVNYGYTF. As DNA, the CDR3 is TGTGCCAGCAGTCCCGGGACTGTTAACTATGGCTACACCTTC.